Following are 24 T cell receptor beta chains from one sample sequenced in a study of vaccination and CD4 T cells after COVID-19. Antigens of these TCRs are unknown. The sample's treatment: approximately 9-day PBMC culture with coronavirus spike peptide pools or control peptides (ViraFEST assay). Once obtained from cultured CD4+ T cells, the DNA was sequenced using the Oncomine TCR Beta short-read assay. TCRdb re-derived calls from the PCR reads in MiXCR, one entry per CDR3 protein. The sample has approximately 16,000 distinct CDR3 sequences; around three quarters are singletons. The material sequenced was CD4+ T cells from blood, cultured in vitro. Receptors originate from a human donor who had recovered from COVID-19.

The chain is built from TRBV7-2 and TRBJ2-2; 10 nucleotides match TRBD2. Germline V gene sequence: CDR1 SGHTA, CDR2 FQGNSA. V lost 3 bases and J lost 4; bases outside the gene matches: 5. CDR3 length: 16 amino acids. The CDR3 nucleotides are TGTGCCAGCAGCTTGTATCTAGCGGGAGCCACCGGGGAGCTGTTTTTT. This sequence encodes CASSLYLAGATGELFF. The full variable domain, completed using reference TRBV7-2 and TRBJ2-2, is GAGVSQSPSNKVTEKGKDVELRCDPISGHTALYWYRQSLGQGLEFLIYFQGNSAPDKSGLPSDRFSAERTGGSVSTLTIQRTQQEDSAVYLCASSLYLAGATGELFFGEGSRLTVL.

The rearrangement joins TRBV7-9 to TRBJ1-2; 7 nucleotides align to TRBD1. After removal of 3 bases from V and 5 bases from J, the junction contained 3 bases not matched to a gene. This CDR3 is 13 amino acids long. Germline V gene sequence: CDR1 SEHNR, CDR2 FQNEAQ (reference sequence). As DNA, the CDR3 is TGTGCCAGCAGCTTCATACAGGGGTATGGCTACACCTTC. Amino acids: CASSFIQGYGYTF.

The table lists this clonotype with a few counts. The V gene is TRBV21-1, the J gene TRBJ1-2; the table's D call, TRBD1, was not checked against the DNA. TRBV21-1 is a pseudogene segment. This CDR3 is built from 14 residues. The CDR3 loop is CASPTGGQNYGYTF. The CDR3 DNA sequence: TGTGCCAGCCCTACCGGGGGGCAAAACTATGGCTACACCTTC.

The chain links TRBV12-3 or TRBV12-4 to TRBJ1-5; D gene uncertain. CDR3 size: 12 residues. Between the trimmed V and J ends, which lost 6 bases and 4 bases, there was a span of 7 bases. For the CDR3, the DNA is TGTGCCAGCAGCGTATCGAATCAGCCCCAGCATTTT. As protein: CASSVSNQPQHF.

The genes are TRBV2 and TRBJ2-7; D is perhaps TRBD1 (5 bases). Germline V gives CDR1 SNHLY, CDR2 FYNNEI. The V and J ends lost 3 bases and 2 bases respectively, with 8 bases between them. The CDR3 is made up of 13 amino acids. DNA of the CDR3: TGTGCCAGCAGTGAGCAGGGTACCTACGAGCAGTACTTC. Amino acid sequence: CASSEQGTYEQYF.

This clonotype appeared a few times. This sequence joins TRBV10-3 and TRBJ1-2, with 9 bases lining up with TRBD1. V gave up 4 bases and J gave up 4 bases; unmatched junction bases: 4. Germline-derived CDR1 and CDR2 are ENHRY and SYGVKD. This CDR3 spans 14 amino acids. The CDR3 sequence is CAISVTGGGYGYTF. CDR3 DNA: TGTGCCATCAGTGTGACAGGGGGTGGCTATGGCTACACCTTC.

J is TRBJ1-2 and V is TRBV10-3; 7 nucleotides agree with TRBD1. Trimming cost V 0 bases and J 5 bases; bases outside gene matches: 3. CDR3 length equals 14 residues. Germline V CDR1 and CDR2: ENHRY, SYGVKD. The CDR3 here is CAISESQGWYGYTF. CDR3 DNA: TGTGCCATCAGTGAGTCACAGGGGTGGTATGGCTACACCTTC.

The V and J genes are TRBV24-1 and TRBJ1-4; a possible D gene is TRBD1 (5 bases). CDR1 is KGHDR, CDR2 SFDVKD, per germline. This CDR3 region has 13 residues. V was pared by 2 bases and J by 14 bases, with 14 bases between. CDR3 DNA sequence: TGTGCCACCAGTGATTCTCAGGGAGGCGGTCTGTTTTTT. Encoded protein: CATSDSQGGGLFF.

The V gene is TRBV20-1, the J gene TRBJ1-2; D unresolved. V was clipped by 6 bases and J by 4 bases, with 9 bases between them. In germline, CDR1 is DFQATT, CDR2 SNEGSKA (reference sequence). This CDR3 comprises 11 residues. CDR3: CSAFIPYGYTF. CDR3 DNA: TGCAGTGCGTTCATACCCTATGGCTACACCTTC.

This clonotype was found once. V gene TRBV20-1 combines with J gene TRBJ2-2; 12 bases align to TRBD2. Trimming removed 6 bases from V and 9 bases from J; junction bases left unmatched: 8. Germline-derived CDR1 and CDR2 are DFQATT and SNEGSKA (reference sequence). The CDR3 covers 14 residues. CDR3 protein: CSAATSGRRRELFF. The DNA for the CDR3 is TGCAGTGCCGCGACTAGCGGGAGACGCAGGGAGCTGTTTTTT.

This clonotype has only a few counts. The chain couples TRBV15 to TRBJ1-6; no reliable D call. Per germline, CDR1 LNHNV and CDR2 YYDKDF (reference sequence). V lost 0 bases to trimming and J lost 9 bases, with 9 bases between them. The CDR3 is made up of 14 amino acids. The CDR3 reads CATSRDPPASPLHF. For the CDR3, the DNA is TGTGCCACCAGCAGAGACCCACCGGCTTCACCCCTCCACTTT.

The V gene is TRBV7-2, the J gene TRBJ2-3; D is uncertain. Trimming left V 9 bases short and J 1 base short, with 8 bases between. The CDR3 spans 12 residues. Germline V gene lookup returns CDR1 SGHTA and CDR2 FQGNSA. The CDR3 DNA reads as TGTGCCAGTAGTCCCCGCACAGATACGCAGTATTTT. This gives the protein CASSPRTDTQYF.

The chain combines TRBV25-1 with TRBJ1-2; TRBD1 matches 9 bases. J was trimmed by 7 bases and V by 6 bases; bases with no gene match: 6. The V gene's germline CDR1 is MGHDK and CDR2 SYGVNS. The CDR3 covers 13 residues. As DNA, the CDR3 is TGTGCCAGCAGCCCCCGGGACAGGGCTGGCTACACCTTC. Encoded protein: CASSPRDRAGYTF.

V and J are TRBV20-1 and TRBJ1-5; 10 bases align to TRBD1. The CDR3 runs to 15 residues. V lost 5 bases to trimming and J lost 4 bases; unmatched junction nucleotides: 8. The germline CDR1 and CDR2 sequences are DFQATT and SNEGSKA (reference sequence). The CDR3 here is CSASRDRGWNQPQHF. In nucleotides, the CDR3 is TGCAGTGCTTCCCGGGACAGGGGTTGGAATCAGCCCCAGCATTTT.

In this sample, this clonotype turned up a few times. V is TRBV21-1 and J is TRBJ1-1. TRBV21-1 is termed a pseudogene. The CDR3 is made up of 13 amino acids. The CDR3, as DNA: TGTGCCAGCAGCAAAGGACAGAACACTGAAGCTTTCTTT. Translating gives CASSKGQNTEAFF.

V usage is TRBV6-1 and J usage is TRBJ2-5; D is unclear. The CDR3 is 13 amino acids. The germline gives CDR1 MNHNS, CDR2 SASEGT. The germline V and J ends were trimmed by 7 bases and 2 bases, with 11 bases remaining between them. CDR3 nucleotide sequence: TGTGCCAGCAACGGCAGGAGACAAGAGACCCAGTACTTC. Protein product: CASNGRRQETQYF.

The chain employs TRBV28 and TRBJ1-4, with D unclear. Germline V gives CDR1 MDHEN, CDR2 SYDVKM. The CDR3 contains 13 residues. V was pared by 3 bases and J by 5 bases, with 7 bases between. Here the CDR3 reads CASSFPGNEKLFF. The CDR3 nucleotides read TGTGCCAGCAGTTTTCCGGGCAATGAAAAACTGTTTTTT.

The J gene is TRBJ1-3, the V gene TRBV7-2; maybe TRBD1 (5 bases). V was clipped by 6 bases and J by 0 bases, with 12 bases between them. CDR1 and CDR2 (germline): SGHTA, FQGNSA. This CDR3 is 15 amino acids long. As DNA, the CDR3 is TGTGCCAGCAGTTCTACAGGCCTCTCTGGAAACACCATATATTTT. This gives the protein CASSSTGLSGNTIYF. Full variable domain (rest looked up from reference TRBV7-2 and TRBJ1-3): GAGVSQSPSNKVTEKGKDVELRCDPISGHTALYWYRQSLGQGLEFLIYFQGNSAPDKSGLPSDRFSAERTGGSVSTLTIQRTQQEDSAVYLCASSSTGLSGNTIYFGEGSWLTVV.

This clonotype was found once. For the CDR3, the DNA is TGCGCCAGCAGCTTGGTCATCTGGGGACAGGGAGTCCCAGATACGCAGTATTTT. It is translated as CASSLVIWGQGVPDTQYF. The gene calls are TRBV5-1 and TRBJ2-3; 9 bases are a match to TRBD1. V was pared by 0 bases and J by 4 bases, with 12 bases of the junction left unmatched. CDR1 and CDR2 from the germline V gene are SGHRS and YFSETQ. The CDR3 sequence is 18 residues long.

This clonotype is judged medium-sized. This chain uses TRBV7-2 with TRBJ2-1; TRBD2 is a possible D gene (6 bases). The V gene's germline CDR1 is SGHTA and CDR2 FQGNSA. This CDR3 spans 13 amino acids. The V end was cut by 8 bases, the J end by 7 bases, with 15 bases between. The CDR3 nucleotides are TGTGCCAGCGGCACGTACCTAGCGAATGAGCAGTTCTTC. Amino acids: CASGTYLANEQFF.

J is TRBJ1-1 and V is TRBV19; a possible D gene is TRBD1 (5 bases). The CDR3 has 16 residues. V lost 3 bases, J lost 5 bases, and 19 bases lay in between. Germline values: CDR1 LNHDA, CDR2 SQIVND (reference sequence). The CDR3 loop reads CASSIWGRRPETEAFF. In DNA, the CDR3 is TGTGCCAGTAGTATTTGGGGCAGAAGGCCGGAGACTGAAGCTTTCTTT. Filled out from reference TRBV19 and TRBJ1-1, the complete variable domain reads DGGITQSPKYLFRKEGQNVTLSCEQNLNHDAMYWYRQDPGQGLRLIYYSQIVNDFQKGDIAEGYSVSREKKESFPLTVTSAQKNPTAFYLCASSIWGRRPETEAFFGQGTRLTVV.

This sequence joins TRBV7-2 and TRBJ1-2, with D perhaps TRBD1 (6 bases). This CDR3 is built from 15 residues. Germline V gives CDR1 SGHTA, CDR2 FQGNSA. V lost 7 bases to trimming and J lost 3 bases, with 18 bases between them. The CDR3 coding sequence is TGTGCCAGCATCGCACAGCCGGGACAACACTATGGCTACACCTTC. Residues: CASIAQPGQHYGYTF.

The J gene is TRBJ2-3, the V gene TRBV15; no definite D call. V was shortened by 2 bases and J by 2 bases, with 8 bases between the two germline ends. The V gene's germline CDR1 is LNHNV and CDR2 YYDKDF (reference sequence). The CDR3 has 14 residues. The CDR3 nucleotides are TGTGCCACCAGCAGACTGTCTACCACAGATACGCAGTATTTT. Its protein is CATSRLSTTDTQYF.

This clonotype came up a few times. Here the CDR3 reads CSATLGTGWSPLHF. In DNA, the CDR3 is TGCAGTGCTACTTTAGGGACAGGGTGGTCACCCCTCCACTTT. The chain recombines TRBV20-1 with TRBJ1-6; TRBD1 aligns across 9 bases. V lost 4 bases and J lost 10; bases outside the gene matches: 8. CDR1 and CDR2 from the germline V gene are DFQATT and SNEGSKA (reference sequence). The CDR3 has 14 amino acids.